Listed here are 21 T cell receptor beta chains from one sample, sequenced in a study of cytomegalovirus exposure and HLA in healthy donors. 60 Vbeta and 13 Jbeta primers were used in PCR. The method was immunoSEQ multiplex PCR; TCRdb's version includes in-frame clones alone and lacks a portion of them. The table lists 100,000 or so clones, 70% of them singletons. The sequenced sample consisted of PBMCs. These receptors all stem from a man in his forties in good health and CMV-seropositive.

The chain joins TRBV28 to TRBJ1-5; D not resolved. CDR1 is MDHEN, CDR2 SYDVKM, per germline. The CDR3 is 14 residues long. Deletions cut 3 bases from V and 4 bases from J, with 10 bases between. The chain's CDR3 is CASSFLAENQPQHF. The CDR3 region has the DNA TGTGCCAGCAGTTTTCTGGCAGAAAATCAGCCCCAGCATTTT.

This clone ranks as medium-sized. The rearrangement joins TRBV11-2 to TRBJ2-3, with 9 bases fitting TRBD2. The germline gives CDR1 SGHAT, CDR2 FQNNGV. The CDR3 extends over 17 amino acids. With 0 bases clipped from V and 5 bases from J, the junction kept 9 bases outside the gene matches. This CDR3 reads CASSLDGLAGDRDTQYF. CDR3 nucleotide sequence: TGTGCCAGCAGCTTAGATGGGTTAGCGGGAGATCGAGATACGCAGTATTTT.

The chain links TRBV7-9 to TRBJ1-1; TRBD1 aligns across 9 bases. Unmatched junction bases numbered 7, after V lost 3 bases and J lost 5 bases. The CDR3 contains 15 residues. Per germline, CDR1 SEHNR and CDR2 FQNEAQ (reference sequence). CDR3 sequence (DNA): TGTGCCAGCAGCTTGGGACAGGGAACGTTAACTGAAGCTTTCTTT. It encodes CASSLGQGTLTEAFF.

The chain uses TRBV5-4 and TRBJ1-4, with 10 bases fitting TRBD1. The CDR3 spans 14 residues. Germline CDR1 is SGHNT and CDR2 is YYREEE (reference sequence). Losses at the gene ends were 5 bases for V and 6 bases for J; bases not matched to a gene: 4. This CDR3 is CASSTGTGDEKLFF. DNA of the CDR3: TGTGCCAGCAGTACCGGGACAGGGGATGAAAAACTGTTTTTT.

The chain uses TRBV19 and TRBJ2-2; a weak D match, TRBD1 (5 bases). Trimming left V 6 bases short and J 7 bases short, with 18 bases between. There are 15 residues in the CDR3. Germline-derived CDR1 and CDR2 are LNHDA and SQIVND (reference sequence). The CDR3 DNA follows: TGTGCCAGTAGCCGGACATTTTCAAGGAGCGGGGAGCTGTTTTTT. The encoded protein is CASSRTFSRSGELFF.

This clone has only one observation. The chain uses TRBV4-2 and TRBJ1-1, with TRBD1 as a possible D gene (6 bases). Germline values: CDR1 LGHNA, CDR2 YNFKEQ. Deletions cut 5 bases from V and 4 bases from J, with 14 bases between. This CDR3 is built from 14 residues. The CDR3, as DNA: TGTGCCAGCAGCAACTACAGGGACGGCACTGAAGCTTTCTTT. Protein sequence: CASSNYRDGTEAFF.

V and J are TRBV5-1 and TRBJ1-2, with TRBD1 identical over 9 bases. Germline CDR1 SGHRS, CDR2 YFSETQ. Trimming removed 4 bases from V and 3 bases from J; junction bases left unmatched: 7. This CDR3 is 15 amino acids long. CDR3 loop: CASSPGRDRDYGYTF. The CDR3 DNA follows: TGCGCCAGCAGCCCTGGCCGGGACAGGGACTATGGCTACACCTTC.

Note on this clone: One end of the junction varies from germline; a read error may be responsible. The DNA for the CDR3 is TGTTCCAGCAGCTTCGACCCAGGGGGGCAGAACACTGAAGCTTTCTTT. It yields the protein CSSSFDPGGQNTEAFF. The V and J genes are TRBV7-9 and TRBJ1-1; 7 nucleotides match TRBD1. CDR1 is SEHNR and CDR2 is FQNEAQ in the germline V gene (reference sequence). This CDR3 region has 16 residues.

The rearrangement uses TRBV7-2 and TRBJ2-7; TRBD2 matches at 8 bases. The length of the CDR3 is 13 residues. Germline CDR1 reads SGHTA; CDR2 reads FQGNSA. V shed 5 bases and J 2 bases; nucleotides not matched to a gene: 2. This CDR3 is CASSRGRTYEQYF. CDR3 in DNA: TGTGCCAGCAGCCGCGGGAGGACCTACGAGCAGTACTTC.

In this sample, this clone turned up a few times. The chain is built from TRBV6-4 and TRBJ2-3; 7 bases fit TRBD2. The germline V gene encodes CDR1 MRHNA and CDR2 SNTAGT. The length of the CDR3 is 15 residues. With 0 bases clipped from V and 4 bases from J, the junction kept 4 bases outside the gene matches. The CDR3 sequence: CASSDSSREADTQYF. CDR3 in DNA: TGTGCCAGCAGTGACTCTAGTCGGGAGGCAGATACGCAGTATTTT.

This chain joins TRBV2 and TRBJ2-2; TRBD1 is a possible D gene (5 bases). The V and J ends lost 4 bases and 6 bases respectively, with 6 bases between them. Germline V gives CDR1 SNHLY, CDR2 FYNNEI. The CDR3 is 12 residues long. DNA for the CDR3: TGTGCCAGCAGTGGACAGCCCGGGGAGCTGTTTTTT. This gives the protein CASSGQPGELFF.

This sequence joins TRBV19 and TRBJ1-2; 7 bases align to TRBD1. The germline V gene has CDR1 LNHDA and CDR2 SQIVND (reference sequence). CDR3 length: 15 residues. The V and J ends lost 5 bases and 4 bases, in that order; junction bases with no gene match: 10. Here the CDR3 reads CASSLREGASYGYTF. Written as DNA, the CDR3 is TGTGCCAGTAGTCTTAGAGAGGGGGCGAGCTATGGCTACACCTTC. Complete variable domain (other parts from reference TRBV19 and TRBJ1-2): DGGITQSPKYLFRKEGQNVTLSCEQNLNHDAMYWYRQDPGQGLRLIYYSQIVNDFQKGDIAEGYSVSREKKESFPLTVTSAQKNPTAFYLCASSLREGASYGYTFGSGTRLTVV.

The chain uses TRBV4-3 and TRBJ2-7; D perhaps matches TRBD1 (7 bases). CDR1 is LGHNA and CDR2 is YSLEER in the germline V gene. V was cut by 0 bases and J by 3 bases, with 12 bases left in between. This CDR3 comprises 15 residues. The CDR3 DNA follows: TGCGCCAGCAGCCAAGAGGCAGGGGGGTTCTACGAGCAGTACTTC. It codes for CASSQEAGGFYEQYF.

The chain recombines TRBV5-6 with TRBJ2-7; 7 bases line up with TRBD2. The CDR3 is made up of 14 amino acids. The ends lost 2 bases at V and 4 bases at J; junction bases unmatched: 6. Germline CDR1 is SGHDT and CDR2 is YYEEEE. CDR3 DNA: TGTGCCAGCAGCTTCCGGGACTACACATACGAGCAGTACGTC. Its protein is CASSFRDYTYEQYV.

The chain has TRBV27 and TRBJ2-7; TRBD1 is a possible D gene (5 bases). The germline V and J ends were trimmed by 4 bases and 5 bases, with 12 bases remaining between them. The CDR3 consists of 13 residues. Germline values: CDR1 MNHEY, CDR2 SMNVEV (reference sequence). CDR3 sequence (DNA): TGTGCCAGCAGTTCAGGGTTCGGTGACGAGCAGTACGTC. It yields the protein CASSSGFGDEQYV.

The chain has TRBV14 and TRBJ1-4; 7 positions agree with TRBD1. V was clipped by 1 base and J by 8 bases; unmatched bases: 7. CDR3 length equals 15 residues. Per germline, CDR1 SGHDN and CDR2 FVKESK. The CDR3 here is CASSQGAGGDEKLFF. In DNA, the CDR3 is TGTGCCAGCAGCCAAGGCGCAGGGGGAGACGAAAAACTGTTTTTT.

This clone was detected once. The CDR3 is CASSPTSAGGHEQYF. Here the CDR3 DNA reads TGTGCCAGCAGCCCCACCTCGGCAGGGGGCCACGAGCAGTACTTC. This rearrangement joins TRBV7-9 to TRBJ2-7, with 8 bases lining up with TRBD1. The CDR3 spans 15 residues. Germline V CDR1 and CDR2: SEHNR, FQNEAQ (reference sequence). J lost 5 bases, V lost 5 bases, and 11 bases had no gene match.

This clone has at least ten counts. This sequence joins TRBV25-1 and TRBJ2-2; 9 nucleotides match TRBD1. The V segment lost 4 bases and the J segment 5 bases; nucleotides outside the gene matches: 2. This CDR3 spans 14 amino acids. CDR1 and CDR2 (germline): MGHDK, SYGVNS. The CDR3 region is CASSGQGDTGELFF. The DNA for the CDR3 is TGTGCCAGCAGTGGACAGGGGGATACCGGGGAGCTGTTTTTT.

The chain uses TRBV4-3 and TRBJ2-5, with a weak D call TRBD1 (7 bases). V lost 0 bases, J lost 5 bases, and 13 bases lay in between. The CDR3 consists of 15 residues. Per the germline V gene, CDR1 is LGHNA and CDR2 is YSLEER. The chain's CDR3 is CASSQDEGAGETQYF. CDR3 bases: TGCGCCAGCAGCCAAGATGAGGGGGCGGGGGAGACCCAGTACTTC.

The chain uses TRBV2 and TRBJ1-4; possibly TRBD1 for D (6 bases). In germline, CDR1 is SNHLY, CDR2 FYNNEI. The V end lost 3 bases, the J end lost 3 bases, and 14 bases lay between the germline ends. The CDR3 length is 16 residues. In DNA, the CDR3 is TGTGCCAGCAGTGATAGGGGACACGGGTCTAATGAAAAACTGTTTTTT. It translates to CASSDRGHGSNEKLFF.

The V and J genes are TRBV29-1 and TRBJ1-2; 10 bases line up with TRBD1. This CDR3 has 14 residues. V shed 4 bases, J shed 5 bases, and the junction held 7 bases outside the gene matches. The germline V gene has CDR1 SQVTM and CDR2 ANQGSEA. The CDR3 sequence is CSVGQGAGEYGYTF. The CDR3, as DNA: TGCAGCGTTGGACAGGGGGCAGGAGAATATGGCTACACCTTC.